The 12 T cell receptor beta chains below all came from one sample that was sequenced in a study of T cell responses to AZD1222 COVID-19 vaccine. Measured with immunoSEQ multiplex PCR; TCRdb has only the in-frame clones, and not every one. This table has about 140,000 clones, 90% to 95% appearing once. The sample was peripheral blood, taken 28 days after the second AZD1222 dose. The receptors come from an adult who received the AZD1222 COVID-19 vaccine.

This chain links TRBV9 with TRBJ2-2; D is possibly TRBD2 (5 bases). This CDR3 spans 15 amino acids. CDR1 is SGDLS, CDR2 YYNGEE, per germline. V lost 0 bases and J 3 bases, leaving 9 bases between the germline ends. Here the CDR3 DNA reads TGTGCCAGCAGCGTAGGACTATCGCACACCGGGGAGCTGTTTTTT. Protein sequence: CASSVGLSHTGELFF.

The chain's CDR3 is CAISDGSYYQPQHF. DNA for the CDR3: TGTGCCATCAGTGATGGGTCCTATTATCAGCCCCAGCATTTT. This chain links TRBV10-3 with TRBJ1-5; D not resolved. There are 14 residues in the CDR3. Between the trimmed V and J ends, which lost 3 bases and 5 bases, there was a span of 11 bases. CDR1 is ENHRY and CDR2 is SYGVKD in the germline V gene.

The V and J genes are TRBV19 and TRBJ2-7; 9 positions match TRBD1. This CDR3 contains 15 residues. J gave up 5 bases and V 6 bases, and 11 bases lay outside the gene matches. Per germline, CDR1 LNHDA and CDR2 SQIVND (reference sequence). The CDR3 bases are TGTGCCAGTAGCCGCCCGGGACAGGGAAGGAACGAGCAGTACTTC. It yields the protein CASSRPGQGRNEQYF.

The chain couples TRBV24-1 to TRBJ2-5; D is perhaps TRBD2 (5 bases). The CDR3 runs 15 residues. Germline CDR1 and CDR2: KGHDR and SFDVKD. V was cut by 3 bases and J by 4 bases, with 14 bases left in between. This CDR3 is CATSDPRAGIETQYF. The DNA for the CDR3 is TGTGCCACCAGTGATCCGCGGGCAGGTATAGAGACCCAGTACTTC.

This chain uses TRBV15 with TRBJ1-5; D is undetermined. CDR1 is LNHNV and CDR2 is YYDKDF in the germline V gene (reference sequence). CDR3 size: 12 residues. With 3 bases removed from V and 5 bases from J, the gap between germline ends came to 5 bases. The DNA of the CDR3 is TGTGCCACCAGCAGTGAAGATCAGCCCCAGCATTTT. Amino acids: CATSSEDQPQHF.

CDR3 sequence reads: CASSASGTSTDTQYF. The CDR3 bases are TGTGCCAGCAGCGCTAGCGGGACTAGCACAGATACGCAGTATTTT. The V gene is TRBV7-3, the J gene TRBJ2-3; TRBD2 aligns across 9 bases. Germline trimming cut 5 bases from V and 0 bases from J; bases unmatched to any gene: 3. The V gene's germline CDR1 is SGHTA and CDR2 FQGTGA. The CDR3 loop spans 15 amino acids. Looking up the rest from reference TRBV7-3 and TRBJ2-3 gives the full variable domain: GAGVSQTPSNKVTEKGKYVELRCDPISGHTALYWYRQSLGQGPEFLIYFQGTGAADDSGLPNDRFFAVRPEGSVSTLKIQRTERGDSAVYLCASSASGTSTDTQYFGPGTRLTVL.

V gene TRBV5-8 combines with J gene TRBJ2-7, with 11 bases that match TRBD1. The CDR3 extends over 14 amino acids. V trimming: 7 bases; J trimming: 6 bases; junction bases outside the gene matches: 9. CDR1 SGHTS and CDR2 YDEGEE come from the germline V gene. The CDR3 sequence is CASGTGQGAGEQYF. In DNA form, the CDR3 reads TGTGCCAGCGGCACCGGACAGGGGGCTGGCGAGCAGTACTTC.

The chain employs TRBV11-1 and TRBJ2-7, with D maybe TRBD2 (6 bases). This CDR3 region has 14 residues. CDR1 and CDR2 (germline): SGHAT, FQDESV (reference sequence). Trimming cost V 5 bases and J 0 bases, with 11 bases left between them. CDR3 sequence: CASSPRRGSYEQYF. The CDR3 DNA is TGTGCCAGCAGCCCCCGGCGGGGCTCCTACGAGCAGTACTTC.

This chain uses TRBV18 with TRBJ2-7; 9 bases agree with TRBD1. V lost 3 bases, J lost 5 bases, and 5 bases stayed unmatched. Germline-derived CDR1 and CDR2 are KGHSH and LQKENI. The CDR3 totals 14 residues. CDR3 in amino acids: CASSPPGQGDEQYF. In DNA, the CDR3 is TGTGCCAGCTCACCCCCGGGACAGGGCGACGAGCAGTACTTC.

This chain uses TRBV5-1 with TRBJ1-5; tentative D call: TRBD1 (5 bases). Trimming removed 0 bases from V and 1 base from J, with 8 bases in between. Germline V CDR1 and CDR2: SGHRS, YFSETQ. The CDR3 runs to 15 residues. CDR3 nucleotides: TGCGCCAGCAGCTTGGCTGGGGGAAGCAATCAGCCCCAGCATTTT. It specifies CASSLAGGSNQPQHF.

The chain recombines TRBV7-9 with TRBJ1-2; D remains unclear. Between the trimmed V and J ends, which lost 5 bases and 5 bases, there was a span of 12 bases. The CDR3 is 13 residues long. In germline, CDR1 is SEHNR, CDR2 FQNEAQ (reference sequence). The CDR3 DNA sequence: TGTGCCAGCAGCCATTATATACCTTATGGCTACACCTTC. Its translation is CASSHYIPYGYTF.

This clone was counted once. This rearrangement joins TRBV19 to TRBJ2-6; D is perhaps TRBD2 (6 bases). V was shortened by 3 bases and J by 0 bases, with 12 bases between the two germline ends. The CDR3 is made up of 17 amino acids. CDR1 and CDR2 from the germline V gene are LNHDA and SQIVND (reference sequence). CDR3 nucleotides: TGTGCCAGTAGTATTAACGTGGGACTCTCTGGGGCCAACGTCCTGACTTTC. Encoded protein: CASSINVGLSGANVLTF.